These 13 T cell receptor beta chains originate from one sample sequenced in a study of OX40 agonist ivuxolimab in advanced cancers. The data were produced by immunoSEQ multiplex PCR, yet TCRdb's version contains in-frame clones alone and is incomplete. The sample includes tens of thousands of clones, approximately 90% of them seen just once. Sequencing used CD4+ or CD8+ T cells sorted from blood, obtained in a trial of the OX40 agonist ivuxolimab. The receptors originated from an adult with an advanced solid tumor such as melanoma, head and neck, liver or kidney cancer.

The chain has TRBV9 and TRBJ2-1; D ambiguous. V lost 1 base and J 5 bases, leaving 4 bases between the germline ends. CDR3 length: 12 amino acids. CDR1 and CDR2 (germline): SGDLS, YYNGEE. The CDR3 protein is CASSVLHNEQFF. The CDR3 DNA sequence: TGTGCCAGCAGCGTACTCCACAATGAGCAGTTCTTC.

The chain joins TRBV10-3 to TRBJ1-1; 8 bases line up with TRBD1. The CDR3 is 16 residues long. Germline trimming cut 2 bases from V and 1 base from J; bases unmatched to any gene: 6. Germline CDR1 and CDR2: ENHRY and SYGVKD. This CDR3 is CAISEAAGGSNTEAFF. CDR3 in DNA: TGTGCCATCAGTGAGGCGGCAGGGGGCTCGAACACTGAAGCTTTCTTT.

The chain links TRBV27 to TRBJ2-7; TRBD1 might be the D (5 bases). V was pared by 7 bases and J by 2 bases, with 30 bases between. Germline CDR1 and CDR2: MNHEY and SMNVEV (reference sequence). The CDR3 loop spans 19 amino acids. CDR3 sequence reads: CASTPFGLPQREGAYEQYF. Here the CDR3 DNA reads TGTGCCAGCACCCCATTCGGGCTACCCCAGAGAGAAGGGGCCTACGAGCAGTACTTC.

For the CDR3, the DNA is TGCGCCAGCAGCCCCGCTCCGGGACAGGAGCAGTACTTC. It specifies CASSPAPGQEQYF. The genes are TRBV5-1 and TRBJ2-7; TRBD1 matches at 7 bases. The germline gives CDR1 SGHRS, CDR2 YFSETQ. The CDR3 spans 13 residues. Unmatched junction bases numbered 8, after V lost 4 bases and J lost 7 bases.

This clone was counted once. The chain employs TRBV28 and TRBJ1-2, with 8 bases aligning to TRBD1. Losses at the gene ends were 5 bases for V and 5 bases for J; bases not matched to a gene: 7. Germline CDR1 MDHEN, CDR2 SYDVKM. This CDR3 is built from 14 residues. The DNA for the CDR3 is TGTGCCAGCAGTCGGGGGACAGGCCTATATGGCTACACCTTC. Amino acids: CASSRGTGLYGYTF.

The rearrangement joins TRBV27 to TRBJ2-7, with a tentative D call TRBD2 (6 bases). CDR3 size: 15 residues. Per the germline V gene, CDR1 is MNHEY and CDR2 is SMNVEV (reference sequence). The ends were cut back, 5 bases at V and 9 bases at J, with 23 bases in the middle. The CDR3 region is CASSPPGLPLRGQYF. The CDR3 region has the DNA TGTGCCAGCAGTCCTCCGGGACTGCCCTTACGGGGGCAGTACTTC.

This sequence joins TRBV14 and TRBJ1-3; D not resolved. V was shortened by 4 bases and J by 0 bases, with 13 bases between the two germline ends. This CDR3 is built from 16 residues. The germline gives CDR1 SGHDN, CDR2 FVKESK. CDR3 nucleotides: TGTGCCAGCAGCCTCGGCAGGAGATCCTCTGGAAACACCATATATTTT. It yields the protein CASSLGRRSSGNTIYF.

The chain is built from TRBV5-6 and TRBJ2-6, with D uncertain. Trimming took off 4 bases at V and 0 bases at J, with 14 bases between the two ends. Germline V gene sequence: CDR1 SGHDT, CDR2 YYEEEE. The CDR3 consists of 17 residues. CDR3 DNA sequence: TGTGCCAGCAGCGACGGCGCGGCTTTCTCTGGGGCCAACGTCCTGACTTTC. Encoded protein: CASSDGAAFSGANVLTF.

The V and J genes are TRBV7-9 and TRBJ1-2, with unresolved D. CDR3 length equals 13 residues. Trimming stripped 1 base from V and 8 bases from J, with 11 bases between. Germline assignment: CDR1 SEHNR and CDR2 FQNEAQ (reference sequence). DNA for the CDR3: TGTGCCAGCAGCTTAGAAGTAGGCCGAGGCTACACCTTC. Translation gives CASSLEVGRGYTF.

CDR3 sequence reads: CATSPRRPGLAGGTGELFF. The CDR3, as DNA: TGTGCCACCAGCCCTCGCAGACCGGGACTAGCGGGAGGCACCGGGGAGCTGTTTTTT. This rearrangement joins TRBV15 to TRBJ2-2, with 15 bases fitting TRBD2. The V and J ends lost 5 bases and 4 bases, in that order; junction bases with no gene match: 11. This CDR3 comprises 19 residues. CDR1 is LNHNV, CDR2 YYDKDF, per germline (reference sequence).

CDR3 in amino acids: CASSLDYEQYF. The CDR3 DNA reads as TGTGCCAGCAGCTTGGACTACGAGCAGTACTTC. This sequence joins TRBV5-8 and TRBJ2-7, with D hard to call. In germline, CDR1 is SGHTS, CDR2 YDEGEE. Trimming stripped 0 bases from V and 3 bases from J, with 1 base between. CDR3 length equals 11 residues.

The chain uses TRBV5-4 and TRBJ2-1, with D possibly matching TRBD2 (5 bases). Germline V gene data show CDR1 as SGHNT and CDR2 as YYREEE (reference sequence). Trimming cost V 4 bases and J 9 bases, with 14 bases left between them. This CDR3 contains 13 residues. CDR3 sequence reads: CASSTGGSIEQFF. CDR3 coding DNA: TGTGCCAGCAGCACCGGAGGCAGCATTGAGCAGTTCTTC.

This rearrangement joins TRBV18 to TRBJ2-3; TRBD2 agrees at 14 bases. V lost 3 bases and J lost 4; bases outside the gene matches: 9. In germline, CDR1 is KGHSH, CDR2 LQKENI. This CDR3 contains 18 residues. The CDR3 nucleotides are TGTGCCAGCTCACCTCGGACTAGCGGGAGGCGGGACGCAGATACGCAGTATTTT. As protein: CASSPRTSGRRDADTQYF.